A single sample gave rise to the 13 T cell receptor beta chains below, sequenced in a study of blood T cell repertoires in COVID-19. The repertoire was sequenced with immunoSEQ multiplex PCR; TCRdb's copy has only in-frame clones and lacks some. The table records approximately 150,000 clones, roughly 85% of them present only once. The specimen sequenced was peripheral blood. The receptors derive from a man aged 40-49 years with acute or convalescent COVID-19.

The chain has TRBV5-8 and TRBJ1-1, with D possibly being TRBD1 (5 bases). The CDR3 length is 15 residues. From germline, CDR1 is SGHTS and CDR2 YDEGEE. Trimming removed 1 base from V and 4 bases from J, with 14 bases in between. Here the CDR3 DNA reads TGTGCCAGCAGCTTGTACCGAGACAGCCTCACTGAAGCTTTCTTT. It specifies CASSLYRDSLTEAFF.

A remark on this clone: Germline is not matched at one junction end, which may reflect a read error. The chain employs TRBV11-2 and TRBJ2-3; 8 positions match TRBD2. This CDR3 has 15 residues. Germline V gene lookup returns CDR1 SGHAT and CDR2 FQNNGV. For the CDR3, the DNA is TGTGCCAGCAGCCCTGGCCTAGCGGGTTCCTCTTTAAGAGATTTT. Amino acid sequence: CASSPGLAGSSLRDF.

The chain carries TRBV6-4 and TRBJ1-1; 9 nucleotides agree with TRBD1. This CDR3 comprises 15 residues. J gave up 4 bases and V 0 bases, and 3 bases lay outside the gene matches. CDR1 is MRHNA, CDR2 SNTAGT, per germline. This CDR3 is CASSDSDRGGTEAFF. The CDR3 coding sequence is TGTGCCAGCAGTGACTCCGACAGGGGGGGCACTGAAGCTTTCTTT.

The rearrangement joins TRBV14 to TRBJ2-2; D is possibly TRBD2 (6 bases). With 0 bases removed from V and 9 bases from J, the gap between germline ends came to 11 bases. Germline V gives CDR1 SGHDN, CDR2 FVKESK. The CDR3 is 14 amino acids. The CDR3 loop is CASSQELTSWELFF. Here the CDR3 DNA reads TGTGCCAGCAGCCAAGAGCTGACTAGTTGGGAGCTGTTTTTT.

This chain connects TRBV7-2 to TRBJ1-1; tentative D call: TRBD1 (6 bases). Per the germline V gene, CDR1 is SGHTA and CDR2 is FQGNSA. This CDR3 is built from 13 residues. The V gene lost 8 bases and the J gene lost 2 bases, with 12 bases spanning the gap. CDR3 protein: CASGGRANTEAFF. DNA of the CDR3: TGTGCCAGCGGGGGCCGAGCTAACACTGAAGCTTTCTTT.

The CDR3, as DNA: TGTGCCAGCAGCCACTCCGGGACACAAAGTCAGCCCCAGCATTTT. This codes for CASSHSGTQSQPQHF. J is TRBJ1-5 and V is TRBV21-1; the table's D call TRBD1 went unverified against the DNA. TRBV21-1 is given as a pseudogene. CDR3 size: 15 residues.

The chain links TRBV28 to TRBJ1-2; D is unclear. CDR3 length: 13 amino acids. With 5 bases removed from V and 4 bases from J, the gap between germline ends came to 11 bases. Germline V gene sequence: CDR1 MDHEN, CDR2 SYDVKM. The CDR3 DNA reads TGTGCCAGCAGTCTTCAGGTAGTCTATGGCTACACCTTC. Protein: CASSLQVVYGYTF.

The chain links TRBV11-3 to TRBJ2-1; 11 positions match TRBD1. Germline V gives CDR1 SGHNT, CDR2 YENEEA. There are 15 residues in the CDR3. V shed 5 bases, J shed 7 bases, and the junction held 7 bases outside the gene matches. CDR3 DNA sequence: TGTGCCAGCAGCACCGGGACAGGGGGGGAAAATGAGCAGTTCTTC. Encoded protein: CASSTGTGGENEQFF.

The rearrangement links TRBV25-1 to TRBJ1-2; maybe TRBD1 (5 bases). CDR3 length: 15 amino acids. V was clipped by 0 bases and J by 3 bases, with 11 bases between them. The germline CDR1 and CDR2 sequences are MGHDK and SYGVNS. The CDR3 nucleotides are TGTGCCAGCAGTGAATACGGGGGTGAGCACTATGGCTACACCTTC. Translated: CASSEYGGEHYGYTF.

This sequence joins TRBV6-9 and TRBJ1-2; 8 bases match TRBD1. Trimming at V came to 2 bases and at J to 4 bases, leaving 6 bases not matched to a gene. This CDR3 comprises 15 residues. Germline lookup yields CDR1 MNHGY and CDR2 SVAAGI. The DNA of the CDR3 is TGTGCCAGCAGTTATAGGACAGGGTTCGGCTATGGCTACACCTTC. The encoded protein is CASSYRTGFGYGYTF.

The chain uses TRBV19 and TRBJ1-1, with 8 positions matching TRBD1. The trim removed 5 bases at V and 0 bases at J, leaving 8 bases unmatched. CDR3 length: 16 amino acids. Germline loops: CDR1 LNHDA, CDR2 SQIVND (reference sequence). The CDR3 DNA reads as TGTGCCAGTAGTCCAAGGGGGACAGGATTGAACACTGAAGCTTTCTTT. Translated: CASSPRGTGLNTEAFF.

The chain links TRBV4-1 to TRBJ1-1; D ambiguous. The CDR3 runs 14 residues. Germline-derived CDR1 and CDR2 are MGHRA and YSYEKL. Trimming removed 0 bases at V and 8 bases at J, with 13 bases between. The CDR3 DNA reads as TGCGCCAGCAGCCAAGATTTAACACCTTGGGAAGCTTTCTTT. Its translation: CASSQDLTPWEAFF.

The CDR3 protein is CASSPRPSGDTQYF. The CDR3 DNA reads as TGTGCCAGCAGCCCCCGCCCAAGCGGGGATACGCAGTATTTT. This rearrangement joins TRBV9 to TRBJ2-3, with TRBD2 as a possible D gene (6 bases). CDR1 and CDR2 from the germline V gene are SGDLS and YYNGEE. This CDR3 region has 14 residues. V gave up 4 bases and J gave up 6 bases, with 15 bases separating them. Full variable domain (rest looked up from reference TRBV9 and TRBJ2-3): DSGVTQTPKHLITATGQRVTLRCSPRSGDLSVYWYQQSLDQGLQFLIQYYNGEERAKGNILERFSAQQFPDLHSELNLSSLELGDSALYFCASSPRPSGDTQYFGPGTRLTVL.